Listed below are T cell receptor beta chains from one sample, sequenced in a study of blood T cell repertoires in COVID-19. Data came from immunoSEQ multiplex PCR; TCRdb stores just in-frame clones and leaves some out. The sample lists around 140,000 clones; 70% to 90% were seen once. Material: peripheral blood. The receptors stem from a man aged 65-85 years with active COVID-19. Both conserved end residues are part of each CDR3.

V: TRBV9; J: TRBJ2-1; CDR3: CASSQLASGSYNEQFF
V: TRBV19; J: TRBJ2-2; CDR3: CASTPRLAAGELFF
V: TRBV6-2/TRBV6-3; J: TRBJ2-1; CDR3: CASSIDSYNEQFF
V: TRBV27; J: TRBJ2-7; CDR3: CASSPGGTVNEQYF
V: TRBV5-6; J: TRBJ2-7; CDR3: CASSVLQGARGYEQYF
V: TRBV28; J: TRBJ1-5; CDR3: CASRPQGSNQPQHF
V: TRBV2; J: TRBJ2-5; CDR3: CASSEIQGLKETQYF
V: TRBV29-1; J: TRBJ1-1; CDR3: CSVEARNTEAFF
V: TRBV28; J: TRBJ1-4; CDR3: CASSSPRGQGLEKLFF
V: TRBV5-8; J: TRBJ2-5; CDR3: CASSYPGTGSETQYF
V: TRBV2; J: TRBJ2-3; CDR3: CASRWVGLAGYPDTQYF
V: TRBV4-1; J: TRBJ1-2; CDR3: CASSQGVGSYGYTF
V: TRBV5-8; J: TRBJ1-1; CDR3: CASSSRTGLKAFF
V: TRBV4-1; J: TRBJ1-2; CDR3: CASSPFRGVGYTF
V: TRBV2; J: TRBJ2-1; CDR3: CATKGFSGSDYNEQFF
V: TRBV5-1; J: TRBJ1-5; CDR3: CASSLEGAYNQPQHF
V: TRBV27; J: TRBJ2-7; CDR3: CASSPRTSGSNSEQYF
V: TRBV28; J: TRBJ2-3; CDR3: CASSFGGSNTDTQYF
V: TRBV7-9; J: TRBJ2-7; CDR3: CASSLRDGGTYEQYF
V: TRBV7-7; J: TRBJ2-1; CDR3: CASSLYSGSGNEQFF
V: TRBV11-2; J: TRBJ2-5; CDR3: CASSLVAETQYF
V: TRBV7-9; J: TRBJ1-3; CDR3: CASSEVLSGNTIYF
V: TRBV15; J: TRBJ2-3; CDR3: CATSRGGAGGPGDTQYF
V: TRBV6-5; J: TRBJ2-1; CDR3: CASRAGTSKGDEQFF
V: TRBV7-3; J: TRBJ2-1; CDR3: CASSYSSYNEQFF
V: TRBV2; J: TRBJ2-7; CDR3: CASRGRGEQYF
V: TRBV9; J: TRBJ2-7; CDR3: CASSPRTSGGREQYF
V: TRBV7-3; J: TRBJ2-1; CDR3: CASSPRTGGYNEQFF
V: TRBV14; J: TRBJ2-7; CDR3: CASSPGTSGNYEQYF
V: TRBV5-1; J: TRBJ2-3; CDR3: CASSLGTSGSTDTQYF
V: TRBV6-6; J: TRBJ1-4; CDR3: CASRSAGGGNEKLFF
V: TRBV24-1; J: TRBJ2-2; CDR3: CATSDPGQGVTGELFF
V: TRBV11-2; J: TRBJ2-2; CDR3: CASSLAVREWFGELFF
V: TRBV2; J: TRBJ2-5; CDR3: CASSEEMRQSKETQYF
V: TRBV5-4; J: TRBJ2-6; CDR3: CASSQREGANVLTF
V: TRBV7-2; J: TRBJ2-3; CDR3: CASSFQFTDTQYF
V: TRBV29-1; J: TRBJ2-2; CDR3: CSVGWVAGGNTGELFF
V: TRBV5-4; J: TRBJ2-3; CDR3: CASSLLGSTDTQYF
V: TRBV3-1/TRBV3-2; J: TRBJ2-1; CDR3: CASSQARGNSYNEQFF
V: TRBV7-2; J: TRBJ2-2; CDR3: CASNVRPGGNTGELFF
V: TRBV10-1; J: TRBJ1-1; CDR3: CASSGSRGANTEAFF
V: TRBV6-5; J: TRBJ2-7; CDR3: CASSYGDRGGLDEQYF
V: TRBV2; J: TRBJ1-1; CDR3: CASSVDSNTEAFF
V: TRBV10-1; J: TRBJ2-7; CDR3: CASSKGGTYEQYF
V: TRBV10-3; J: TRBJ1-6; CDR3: CAIRTGGSNSPLHF
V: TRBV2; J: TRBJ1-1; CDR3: CASSEEGGTEAFF
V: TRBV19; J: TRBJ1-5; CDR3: CASSPWEGGGNQPQHF
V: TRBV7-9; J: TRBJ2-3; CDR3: CASSLGAGVDTQYF
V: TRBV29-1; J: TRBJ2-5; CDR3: CSVDSGRAETQYF
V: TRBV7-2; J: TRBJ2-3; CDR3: CASREAGSQDTQYF
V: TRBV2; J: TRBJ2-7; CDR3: CASSGTSGGRGEQYF
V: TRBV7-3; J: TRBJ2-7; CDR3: CASSLAGPTYEQYF